This TCR beta chain originates from a study of shared clonotypes between healthy human individuals. Overall study results and limits: The study drew on few donors, limiting represented genetic and exposure-history diversity.

Germline values: CDR1 MNHNS, CDR2 SASEGT. Trimming took 4 bases from V and 6 from J; bases not matched to a gene: 0. The CDR3 extends over 13 amino acids. The repertoire was sequenced with immunoSEQ multiplex PCR; TCRdb's copy has only in-frame clones and lacks some. The sample holds about 380,000 clones; about 97% are singletons and the top ten take 0.32%. Among the donors, all were Caucasian adults who lived in Nashville, Tennessee. This clone appeared once. Antigen unknown. The rearrangement links TRBV6-1 to TRBJ2-7; the match to TRBD2 covers 13 bases. Sequencing was done on a sample of memory CD8+ T cells sorted from blood. The subset denotes: CD45RO+ cells pooled with CCR7-negative TemRA cells. This receptor was taken from a young man in good health. CDR3 nucleotide sequence: TGTGCCAGCAGTGGGACTAGCGGGAGCGAGCAGTACTTC. As protein: CASSGTSGSEQYF.